Shown below are 3 T cell receptor beta chains from a single sample sequenced in a study of PD-1 blockade in classical Hodgkin lymphoma. Brentuximab vedotin exposure varied among the patients, all of whom had relapsed after autologous stem cell transplantation. TCRdb keeps only in-frame clones here, not all; method: immunoSEQ multiplex PCR. The data show 21,000 or so clones, about 80% seen once. The sequencing here drew on peripheral blood mononuclear cells (PBMCs), taken before the second cycle of nivolumab. The receptors were gathered from a human donor with classical Hodgkin lymphoma.

The rearrangement links TRBV11-2 to TRBJ2-7; no definite D call. The CDR3 loop spans 12 amino acids. Germline V lookup: CDR1 SGHAT, CDR2 FQNNGV. Trimming took off 5 bases at V and 1 base at J, with 6 bases between the two ends. The CDR3, as DNA: TGTGCCAGCAGCATCCTTTCCTACGAGCAGTACTTC. It encodes CASSILSYEQYF.

The genes are TRBV27 and TRBJ1-6, with 7 nucleotides matching TRBD1. Per the germline V gene, CDR1 is MNHEY and CDR2 is SMNVEV (reference sequence). The trim removed 5 bases at V and 7 bases at J, leaving 14 bases unmatched. There are 17 residues in the CDR3. This CDR3 reads CASSRIPPGQENSPLHF. CDR3 coding DNA: TGTGCCAGCAGTCGCATCCCTCCAGGACAGGAAAATTCACCCCTCCACTTT.

V is TRBV6-6 and J is TRBJ2-2; D perhaps matches TRBD2 (7 bases). There are 13 residues in the CDR3. Germline V gene lookup returns CDR1 MNHNY and CDR2 SVGAGI (reference sequence). Between the trimmed V and J ends, which lost 7 bases and 9 bases, there was a span of 15 bases. CDR3 DNA sequence: TGTGCCAGCAAGGGGGGGGCAGATTGGGAGCTGTTTTTT. Translation: CASKGGADWELFF.